One sample yielded the 6 T cell receptor beta chains listed below, sequenced in a study of CD8+ T cells in alopecia areata (dated by TCRdb to between 2017 and 2018). The library was made by the immunoSEQ multiplex PCR assay. RNA was extracted from all samples and reverse transcribed into cDNA as template for TCR sequencing. The immuneACCESS repertoire file appears here via TCRdb, limited to in-frame rearrangements. These files lack a portion of the clones; in checked studies, under half of the deficit traces to unresolved V genes, and the cause of the others is not known. The table for this sample lists around 100,000 clones; 55% of them were counted only once. The ten largest make up more than 8% of the sample. Sequencing was carried out using CD4+ T cells sorted from blood. The receptors derive from a human donor in good health.

CDR3 in amino acids: CSVTGTSGEVPYF. CDR3 nucleotide sequence: TGCAGCGTAACCGGGACTAGCGGGGAGGTTCCGTACTTC. This chain joins TRBV29-1 and TRBJ2-7; 13 bases match TRBD2. V was pared by 6 bases and J by 12 bases, with 11 bases of the junction left unmatched. Germline loops: CDR1 SQVTM, CDR2 ANQGSEA. This CDR3 is 13 amino acids long.

CDR3 bases: TGCGCCAGCAGCCAAGATCGCAGGGGGTCTGACACTGAAGCTTTCTTT. This sequence encodes CASSQDRRGSDTEAFF. The rearrangement uses TRBV4-1 and TRBJ1-1; 7 bases match TRBD1. Germline CDR1 MGHRA, CDR2 YSYEKL. The trim removed 0 bases at V and 3 bases at J, leaving 7 bases unmatched. The CDR3 has 16 residues.

For this clone: The sample has other DNA sequences that encode this CDR3 too. DNA of the CDR3: TGTGCCAGCAGTGATCAGGGTGCGAATTCACCCCTCCACTTT. It specifies CASSDQGANSPLHF. The chain couples TRBV2 to TRBJ1-6, with a weak D call TRBD1 (5 bases). Germline V gene lookup returns CDR1 SNHLY and CDR2 FYNNEI. V was pared by 3 bases and J by 7 bases, with 10 bases between. This CDR3 has 14 amino acids.

The chain is built from TRBV4-3 and TRBJ2-6; D is ambiguous. The length of the CDR3 is 19 residues. Germline V lookup: CDR1 LGHNA, CDR2 YSLEER. V dropped 1 base and J dropped 0 bases, with 16 bases sitting between them. The CDR3 DNA reads TGCGCCAGCAGCCAAGCAGGCGGCGGCTCTTCCTCTGGGGCCAACGTCCTGACTTTC. Its translation is CASSQAGGGSSSGANVLTF.

The chain is built from TRBV30 and TRBJ2-7; D perhaps matches TRBD1 (5 bases). Trimming took off 0 bases at V and 3 bases at J, with 21 bases between the two ends. Germline values: CDR1 GTSNPN, CDR2 SVGIG (reference sequence). This CDR3 spans 17 amino acids. The CDR3 is CAWSVGARNRFSYEQYF. CDR3 in DNA: TGTGCCTGGAGTGTCGGTGCAAGGAACAGGTTCAGCTACGAGCAGTACTTC.

The sample holds a few counts of this clone. The chain combines TRBV30 with TRBJ1-2; 8 bases are a match to TRBD1. Germline CDR1 and CDR2: GTSNPN and SVGIG (reference sequence). The CDR3 runs to 13 residues. V dropped 0 bases and J dropped 8; count of bases not matched to a gene: 5. The CDR3 coding sequence is TGTGCCTGGAGTGTACAGGGGGGCGGGGGCTACACCTTC. Translation gives CAWSVQGGGGYTF.